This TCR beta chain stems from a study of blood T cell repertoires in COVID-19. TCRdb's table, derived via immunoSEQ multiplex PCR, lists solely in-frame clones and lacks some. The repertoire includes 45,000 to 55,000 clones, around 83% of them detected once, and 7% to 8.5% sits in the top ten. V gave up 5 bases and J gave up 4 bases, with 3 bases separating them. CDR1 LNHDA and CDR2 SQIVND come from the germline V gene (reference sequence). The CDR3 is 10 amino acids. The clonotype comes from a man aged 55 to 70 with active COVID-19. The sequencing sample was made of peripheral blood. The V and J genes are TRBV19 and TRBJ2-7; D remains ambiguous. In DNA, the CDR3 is TGTGCCAGTAGTCAATACGAGCAGTACTTC. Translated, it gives CASSQYEQYF. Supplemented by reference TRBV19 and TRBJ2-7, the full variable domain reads DGGITQSPKYLFRKEGQNVTLSCEQNLNHDAMYWYRQDPGQGLRLIYYSQIVNDFQKGDIAEGYSVSREKKESFPLTVTSAQKNPTAFYLCASSQYEQYFGPGTRLTVT.